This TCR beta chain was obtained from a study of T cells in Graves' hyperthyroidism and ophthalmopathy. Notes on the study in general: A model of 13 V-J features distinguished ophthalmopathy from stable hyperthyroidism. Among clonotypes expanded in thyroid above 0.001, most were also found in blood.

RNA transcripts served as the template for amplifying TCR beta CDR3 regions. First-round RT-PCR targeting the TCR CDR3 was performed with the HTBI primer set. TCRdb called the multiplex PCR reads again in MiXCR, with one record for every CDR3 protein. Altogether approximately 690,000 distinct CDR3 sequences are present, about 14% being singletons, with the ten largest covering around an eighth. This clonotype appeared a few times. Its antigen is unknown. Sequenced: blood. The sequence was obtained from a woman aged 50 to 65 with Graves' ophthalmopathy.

The CDR3 reads CASGLSYEQYF. The CDR3 coding sequence is TGTGCCAGCGGACTCTCCTACGAGCAGTACTTC. The chain has TRBV6-2 or TRBV6-3 and TRBJ2-7, with D perhaps matching TRBD2 (5 bases). Germline V gene lookup returns CDR1 MNHEY and CDR2 SVGEGT. The CDR3 length is 11 residues. The ends were cut back, 8 bases at V and 0 bases at J, with 5 bases in the middle.